The present TCR beta chain was sequenced within a study of blood T cell repertoires in COVID-19. Study-level information: Whether acute or convalescent, the COVID-19 samples came from the United States, Italy and Spain. Nucleic acid was either cDNA or gDNA, and it came from T cells, B-cell-depleted T cells, or PBMCs.

In the source study's methods: Amplification of reference gene primers provided the estimated nucleated cell counts. Method: immunoSEQ multiplex PCR; TCRdb's copy keeps in-frame clones and lacks some. The V and J calls and clone size come from that table; D and trimming were worked out from the DNA. The sample carries approximately 200,000 clones, under 90% recorded once. The CDR3 consists of 17 residues. CDR1 MNHEY and CDR2 SMNVEV come from the germline V gene (reference sequence). The V end was cut by 5 bases, the J end by 2 bases, with 22 bases between. The sequenced material came from peripheral blood. The TCR originated in a woman between 55 and 75 years old who had recovered from COVID-19. The chain carries TRBV27 and TRBJ2-7, with a possible D match to TRBD1 (6 bases). Written as DNA, the CDR3 is TGTGCCAGCAGTCCAACCGTAACAGGGTGGCGGACCTACGAGCAGTACTTC. It encodes CASSPTVTGWRTYEQYF.